The clone carrying this T cell receptor beta chain was seen more than once but under ten times. This sample was included in a study of T cells in Graves' hyperthyroidism and ophthalmopathy. The V and J ends lost 5 bases and 5 bases respectively, with 10 bases between them. The CDR3 length is 12 residues. RNA transcripts gave rise to amplified TCR beta CDR3 regions. The HTBI primer set served for first-round RT-PCR of the TCR CDR3. From the multiplex PCR reads, TCRdb called clonotypes with MiXCR, one entry per CDR3 protein. The sample consists of 250,000 to 400,000 distinct CDR3 sequences, approximately 14% of them appearing once.

V and J are TRBV12-3 or TRBV12-4 and TRBJ2-7; no clear D. This clonotype was obtained from a woman between 35 and 50 years old with Graves' ophthalmopathy. Sequencing was carried out using blood. Here the CDR3 reads CASSRWRNEQYF. The DNA for the CDR3 is TGTGCCAGCAGTCGCTGGCGCAACGAGCAGTACTTC.